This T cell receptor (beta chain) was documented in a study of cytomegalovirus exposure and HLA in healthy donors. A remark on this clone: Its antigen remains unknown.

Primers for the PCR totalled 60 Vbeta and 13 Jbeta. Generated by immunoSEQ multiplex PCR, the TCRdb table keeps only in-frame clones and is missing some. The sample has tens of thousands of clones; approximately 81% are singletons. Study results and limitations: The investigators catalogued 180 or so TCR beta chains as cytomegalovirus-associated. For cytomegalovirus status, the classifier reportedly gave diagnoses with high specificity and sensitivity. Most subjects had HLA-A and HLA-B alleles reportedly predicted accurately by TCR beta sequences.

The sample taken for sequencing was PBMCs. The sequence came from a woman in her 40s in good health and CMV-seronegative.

Here the CDR3 DNA reads TGTGCCATCAGTGGCATTAAGGCTAGCGGGAGCAATGAGCAGTTCTTC. Translating it yields CAISGIKASGSNEQFF. The chain has TRBV10-3 and TRBJ2-1, with 10 bases identical to TRBD2. The CDR3 runs 16 residues. V was clipped by 4 bases and J by 6 bases; unmatched bases: 9. Germline lookup yields CDR1 ENHRY and CDR2 SYGVKD.